A selection of T cell receptor beta chains follows, all from one sample in a study of T-cell memory formation after mild COVID-19. TCRdb analysed the 5' RACE reads with MiXCR anew, one entry per CDR3 protein. The data hold hundreds of thousands of distinct CDR3 sequences, with about 20% observed a single time. Material for sequencing was PBMCs or a T cell subset sorted from them (not recorded which). The receptors stem from an adult woman who had mild COVID-19 (a few samples of this study predate the infection). Cell type and time point are not known. The CDR3 runs from the conserved cysteine through the conserved F or W. Each record gives: J gene, D gene, V gene, clone size, CDR3 DNA, CDR3 protein. D genes are given only for firm matches. Only part of the rows carry a size: once, few, many, or a class if the clone is expanded.

TRBJ2-1,TRBD2,TRBV6-4,many,TGTGCCAGCTCGGGACTAGCGGGATCATGGGAGCAGTTCTTC,CASSGLAGSWEQFF
TRBJ2-1,-,TRBV20-1,-,TGCAGTGTCCCCTCGGGGGCCCGGTACAATGAGCAGTTCTTC,CSVPSGARYNEQFF
TRBJ1-2,TRBD1,TRBV7-2,-,TGTGCCAGCAAGCTAGGACAGGGGCCCTATGGCTACACCTTC,CASKLGQGPYGYTF
TRBJ2-5,-,TRBV7-6,-,TGTGCCAGCAGCTTATGGACGTCCGCCCAAGAGACCCAGTACTTC,CASSLWTSAQETQYF
TRBJ2-3,TRBD1,TRBV9,-,TGTGCCAGCAGCCCAACAGGGGGGAGCAGGTCAGATACGCAGTATTTT,CASSPTGGSRSDTQYF
TRBJ2-7,TRBD1,TRBV12-3/TRBV12-4,few,TGTGCCAGCAGTCTACGACAGGGGGTCTACGAGCAGTACTTC,CASSLRQGVYEQYF
TRBJ1-1,-,TRBV6-5,few,TGTGCCAGCAGTCGCAGGGGAGGGTCGGCCGGTGAAGCTTTCTTT,CASSRRGGSAGEAFF
TRBJ1-4,-,TRBV25-1,few,TGTGCCAGCAGTGGACAGAATAATGAAAAACTGTTTTTT,CASSGQNNEKLFF
TRBJ2-1,-,TRBV10-3,-,TGTGCCATCAGCGGCCGACTGGGGGAGCAGTTCTTC,CAISGRLGEQFF
TRBJ1-3,-,TRBV20-1,-,TGCAGTGCGGACACAGGGAGCTCTGGAAACACCATATATTTT,CSADTGSSGNTIYF
TRBJ1-4,-,TRBV7-2,-,TGTGCCAGCAGCTTAGGGGCGGATGAAAAACTGTTTTTT,CASSLGADEKLFF
TRBJ2-3,-,TRBV12-3/TRBV12-4,-,TGTGCCAGCAGTGGAGAGGGCCAGGTAGTGGGCACAGATACGCAGTATTTT,CASSGEGQVVGTDTQYF
TRBJ2-3,TRBD2,TRBV4-2,few,TGTGCCAGCAGCCAAGATCTAGCGGGACTAGCGGTGGGCACAGATACGCAGTATTTT,CASSQDLAGLAVGTDTQYF
TRBJ1-2,-,TRBV27,-,TGTGCCAGCAGGACGCTCACGGGGCAGGTCTATGGCTACACCTTC,CASRTLTGQVYGYTF
TRBJ1-2,-,TRBV7-9,-,TGTGCCAGCAGCTCGGTAGACCTCCCTTATGGCTACACCTTC,CASSSVDLPYGYTF
TRBJ2-5,-,TRBV24-1,many,TGTGCCACCAGTGATTCCAACCAAGAGACCCAGTACTTC,CATSDSNQETQYF
TRBJ2-1,-,TRBV6-5,-,TGTGCCAGCAGTTACTCGCCCAGGAGCGGGCAGTTCTTC,CASSYSPRSGQFF
TRBJ2-5,TRBD2,TRBV6-2/TRBV6-3,-,TGTGCCAGCAGTTATGGGCGGACTAGCGGGAGCCTTGAGACCCAGTACTTC,CASSYGRTSGSLETQYF
TRBJ2-1,-,TRBV6-5,few,TGTGCCAGCAGTTACCGGCAGGGTGGGGGAGATGAGCAGTTCTTC,CASSYRQGGGDEQFF
TRBJ2-7,TRBD1,TRBV2,many,TGTGCCAGCAGTGAATATCAGGGGGTAGTCTACGAGCAGTACTTC,CASSEYQGVVYEQYF
TRBJ2-3,-,TRBV4-1,many,TGCGCCAGCAGCCAAGATGGGGCGGGGCCCGGGTCAGATACGCAGTATTTT,CASSQDGAGPGSDTQYF
TRBJ1-1,TRBD1,TRBV20-1,-,TGCAGTGCTAGTAGACCCGGGACAGTGAACACTGAAGCTTTCTTT,CSASRPGTVNTEAFF
TRBJ2-1,-,TRBV30,once,TGTGCCTGGAGTATACAGGTCTCCTACAATGAGCAGTTCTTC,CAWSIQVSYNEQFF
TRBJ1-2,-,TRBV19,-,TGTGCCAGTAGTATTTCTCTCAACTATGGCTACACCTTC,CASSISLNYGYTF
TRBJ2-7,-,TRBV6-5,-,TGTGCCAGCGGTGATCCCACCTACGAGCAGTACTTC,CASGDPTYEQYF
TRBJ2-1,TRBD2,TRBV20-1,few,TGCAGTGCCCCTCCTAGCGGGGGGCCGACTCGAGGTTACAATGAGCAGTTCTTC,CSAPPSGGPTRGYNEQFF
TRBJ1-4,TRBD1,TRBV7-9,few,TGTGCCAGCAGCCCCCGGACAGGGAGGGGTGAAAAACTGTTTTTT,CASSPRTGRGEKLFF
TRBJ1-1,-,TRBV20-1,-,TGCAGTGCCCATGGTACTGAAGCTTTCTTT,CSAHGTEAFF
TRBJ2-7,-,TRBV7-2,few,TGTGCCAGCAGCTCTGGGCTGGGCGAGCAGTACTTC,CASSSGLGEQYF
TRBJ2-5,-,TRBV27,few,TGTGCCAGCAGCTTCCCTCTCACCTGTTGGTGGGAGACCCAGTACTTC,CASSFPLTCWWETQYF
TRBJ1-1,-,TRBV7-8,-,TGTGCCAGCAGCCTCAGCAGGCTACCAAACACTGAAGCTTTCTTT,CASSLSRLPNTEAFF
TRBJ2-7,-,TRBV5-1,-,TGCGCCAGCAGCGCCGTCGGTCGATGGGACGAGCAGTACTTC,CASSAVGRWDEQYF
TRBJ2-2,TRBD2,TRBV4-2,many,TGTGCCAGCAGCCAGGACGACAGCGGGGCCGGGGAGCTGTTTTTT,CASSQDDSGAGELFF
TRBJ2-1,-,TRBV3-1,few,TGTGCCAGCAGCCCTCGTGGGGGGAATGAGCAGTTCTTC,CASSPRGGNEQFF
TRBJ1-2,TRBD1,TRBV5-1,many,TGCGCCAGCAGCCCGGGACAGGGGGCGATCCATGGCTACACCTTC,CASSPGQGAIHGYTF
TRBJ2-3,TRBD1,TRBV27,-,TGTGCCAGCAGTTCAACAGGGGTAGCAGATACGCAGTATTTT,CASSSTGVADTQYF
TRBJ2-7,-,TRBV12-3/TRBV12-4,few,TGTGCCAGCAGTTTTCTCGGGGGCTCCTACGAGCAGTACTTC,CASSFLGGSYEQYF
TRBJ1-5,-,TRBV29-1,few,TGCAGCGTCGTCACAGGGATTAGCAATCAGCCCCAGCATTTT,CSVVTGISNQPQHF
TRBJ2-5,-,TRBV6-5,-,TGTGCCAGCAGTTACAGGTCTCAAGAGACCCAGTACTTC,CASSYRSQETQYF
TRBJ1-2,-,TRBV12-3/TRBV12-4,-,TGTGCCAGCAGTTTCCAAGCCCTTACCGGGTATGGCTACACCTTC,CASSFQALTGYGYTF
TRBJ2-7,-,TRBV11-2,few,TGTGCCAGCAGCGTTGACCGGGAATTCTACGAGCAGTACTTC,CASSVDREFYEQYF
TRBJ1-1,-,TRBV5-5,few,TGTGCCAGCAGCCCCGACAGTGACACTGAAGCTTTCTTT,CASSPDSDTEAFF
TRBJ2-1,-,TRBV12-5,-,TGTGCTAGTGCTTTGGCAAATTACAATGAGCAGTTCTTC,CASALANYNEQFF
TRBJ2-7,-,TRBV6-2/TRBV6-3,-,TGTGCCAGCAGTTCGGTGACTCCTCCCTACGAGCAGTACTTC,CASSSVTPPYEQYF
TRBJ2-1,TRBD2,TRBV10-3,few,TGTGCCATTCTAGCGGGGGGGCGTCAGTTCTTC,CAILAGGRQFF